The 27 T cell receptor beta chains listed next were all sequenced from one sample in a study of shared T cell receptors in the human thymus. Data came from immunoSEQ multiplex PCR; TCRdb stores just in-frame clones and leaves some out. The sample gives approximately 660,000 clones, approximately 88% of which show up once; over 0.008% is in the top ten. Another study also made use of these data, one on human thymus T cells.

Sequences were obtained from thymocytes. These receptors were collected from a boy under two years old with a congenital heart defect.

This clone came up a few times. The rearrangement uses TRBV19 and TRBJ1-5; perhaps TRBD1 as D (5 bases). Germline values: CDR1 LNHDA, CDR2 SQIVND (reference sequence). Trimming shortened V by 8 bases and J by 0 bases, and 23 bases separated the two germline ends. The CDR3 length is 18 residues. The CDR3 here is CASRYADTDLDSNQPQHF. The CDR3 DNA sequence: TGTGCCAGTCGCTACGCGGACACCGACCTTGATAGCAATCAGCCCCAGCATTTT.

The chain joins TRBV27 to TRBJ2-7; TRBD2 agrees at 8 bases. V shed 3 bases and J 2 bases; nucleotides not matched to a gene: 3. Germline CDR1 and CDR2: MNHEY and SMNVEV (reference sequence). The CDR3 runs 14 residues. DNA of the CDR3: TGTGCCAGCAGTTTGTCGCGGGAGGCCTACGAGCAGTACTTC. It is translated as CASSLSREAYEQYF.

This rearrangement joins TRBV13 to TRBJ2-3; perhaps TRBD2 as D (6 bases). V was shortened by 5 bases and J by 5 bases, with 17 bases between the two germline ends. This CDR3 comprises 15 residues. Germline V gives CDR1 PRHDT, CDR2 FYEKMQ (reference sequence). The CDR3 is CASSPPGTRVDTQYF. The DNA for the CDR3 is TGTGCCAGCAGCCCACCCGGGACTCGAGTAGATACGCAGTATTTT.

This clone was seen a single time. This rearrangement joins TRBV30 to TRBJ2-2; 7 bases are a match to TRBD2. The germline V gene has CDR1 GTSNPN and CDR2 SVGIG (reference sequence). The V gene end was trimmed by 0 bases and the J gene end by 2 bases; junction bases not matched to a gene: 15. The CDR3 loop spans 19 amino acids. CDR3 loop: CAWSVRARPGTTNTGELFF. The CDR3 DNA reads TGTGCCTGGAGTGTACGGGCAAGACCGGGGACTACCAACACCGGGGAGCTGTTTTTT.

The chain combines TRBV18 with TRBJ2-7; 8 bases are shared with TRBD1. V gave up 2 bases and J gave up 2 bases; unmatched junction bases: 2. Germline CDR1 reads KGHSH; CDR2 reads LQKENI. The CDR3 loop spans 14 amino acids. CDR3 residues: CASSPLTGAYEQYF. The CDR3 DNA reads as TGTGCCAGCTCACCATTGACAGGGGCCTACGAGCAGTACTTC.

The chain links TRBV9 to TRBJ2-2; 9 nucleotides agree with TRBD1. CDR1 is SGDLS, CDR2 YYNGEE, per germline. This CDR3 has 15 amino acids. The V and J ends lost 4 bases and 6 bases, in that order; junction bases with no gene match: 7. CDR3 DNA: TGTGCCAGCAGCAGCCGACAGGGGGGCGCCGGGGAGCTGTTTTTT. Translating it yields CASSSRQGGAGELFF.

This clone was found once. CDR3 region: CASSQDSERRAGEGDTQYF. The CDR3 nucleotides are TGTGCCAGCAGCCAAGATAGCGAGAGGCGAGCGGGAGAGGGGGATACGCAGTATTTT. This chain joins TRBV4-2 and TRBJ2-3; 8 nucleotides line up with TRBD2. Germline V gene sequence: CDR1 LGHNA, CDR2 YNFKEQ. Germline trimming cut 0 bases from V and 6 bases from J; bases unmatched to any gene: 17. The CDR3 contains 19 residues.

This clone was found a few times. The rearrangement links TRBV27 to TRBJ2-1; 7 bases line up with TRBD1. V lost 6 bases to trimming and J lost 5 bases; unmatched junction nucleotides: 10. CDR3 length: 15 amino acids. The germline gives CDR1 MNHEY, CDR2 SMNVEV (reference sequence). CDR3 DNA sequence: TGTGCCAGCAGCCCAGGATTAGGGGGCCACAATGAGCAGTTCTTC. Translation: CASSPGLGGHNEQFF.

This clone was found a few times. V gene TRBV6-4 combines with J gene TRBJ1-1; the D gene is possibly TRBD1 (6 bases). Trimming removed 6 bases from V and 8 bases from J, with 19 bases in between. Germline V gene data show CDR1 as MRHNA and CDR2 as SNTAGT. The CDR3 runs 14 residues. CDR3 DNA sequence: TGTGCCAGCAGCCAATACCCTCATAGGGGGGAAGCTTTCTTT. This sequence encodes CASSQYPHRGEAFF.

The genes are TRBV13 and TRBJ2-2, with 9 bases lining up with TRBD2. Germline assignment: CDR1 PRHDT and CDR2 FYEKMQ (reference sequence). V dropped 0 bases and J dropped 2; count of bases not matched to a gene: 13. This CDR3 has 20 residues. The CDR3, as DNA: TGTGCCAGCAGCTTAGGGGCCGGCGGGAGGGCGTGGAATAACACCGGGGAGCTGTTTTTT. It translates to CASSLGAGGRAWNNTGELFF.

V is TRBV15 and J is TRBJ2-7; D is perhaps TRBD2 (6 bases). Germline assignment: CDR1 LNHNV and CDR2 YYDKDF (reference sequence). The ends were cut back, 5 bases at V and 1 base at J, with 12 bases in the middle. This CDR3 spans 14 amino acids. CDR3 in amino acids: CATSQEGESYEQYF. CDR3 bases: TGTGCCACCAGCCAGGAGGGAGAGTCCTACGAGCAGTACTTC.

The chain joins TRBV27 to TRBJ2-7, with 14 bases matching TRBD2. Germline V lookup: CDR1 MNHEY, CDR2 SMNVEV (reference sequence). V lost 6 bases and J lost 0; bases outside the gene matches: 10. There are 18 residues in the CDR3. The CDR3 bases are TGTGCCAGCAGCCCTCGGACTAGCGGGAGGCCACTCTCCTACGAGCAGTACTTC. This encodes CASSPRTSGRPLSYEQYF.

This clone was counted only a few times. The chain carries TRBV6-1 and TRBJ1-3; unclear D gene. V was trimmed by 7 bases and J by 0 bases, leaving 10 bases between them. This CDR3 is built from 14 residues. Germline V gene lookup returns CDR1 MNHNS and CDR2 SASEGT. The CDR3 here is CASTEATSGNTIYF. Here the CDR3 DNA reads TGTGCCAGCACTGAGGCAACCTCTGGAAACACCATATATTTT.

The chain combines TRBV25-1 with TRBJ1-6, with D possibly matching TRBD1 (5 bases). The germline CDR1 and CDR2 sequences are MGHDK and SYGVNS. With 4 bases removed from V and 7 bases from J, the gap between germline ends came to 8 bases. CDR3 length equals 13 residues. CDR3 nucleotides: TGTGCCAGCAGTGGACAGATGAATTCACCCCTCCACTTT. It encodes CASSGQMNSPLHF.

The V and J genes are TRBV30 and TRBJ2-7, with 13 bases identical to TRBD2. With V trimmed by 3 bases and J by 2 bases, 10 bases remained unmatched. In germline, CDR1 is GTSNPN, CDR2 SVGIG (reference sequence). CDR3 length equals 17 residues. The CDR3 is CAWRTGTSGMEPYEQYF. Written as DNA, the CDR3 is TGTGCCTGGAGGACCGGGACTAGCGGGATGGAGCCCTACGAGCAGTACTTC.

This chain uses TRBV27 with TRBJ2-7; 7 nucleotides agree with TRBD2. Germline trimming cut 8 bases from V and 3 bases from J; bases unmatched to any gene: 10. Germline CDR1 reads MNHEY; CDR2 reads SMNVEV (reference sequence). There are 14 residues in the CDR3. In DNA, the CDR3 is TGTGCCAGCTCTAATCTAGCGGAAATCTACGAGCAGTACTTC. It is translated as CASSNLAEIYEQYF.

The rearrangement links TRBV7-6 to TRBJ2-7, with TRBD2 identical over 9 bases. V shed 1 base and J 4 bases; nucleotides not matched to a gene: 8. Germline lookup yields CDR1 SGHVS and CDR2 FNYEAQ. The CDR3 covers 16 residues. DNA of the CDR3: TGTGCCAGCAGCTTAGGTGGTAGCGGGAGTATGTACGAGCAGTACTTC. It codes for CASSLGGSGSMYEQYF.

The rearrangement links TRBV6-4 to TRBJ2-1, with 8 bases aligning to TRBD1. Germline loops: CDR1 MRHNA, CDR2 SNTAGT. This CDR3 is 13 amino acids long. V was clipped by 7 bases and J by 4 bases; unmatched bases: 3. The CDR3 reads CASIRDRYNEQFF. For the CDR3, the DNA is TGTGCCAGCATTCGGGACAGGTACAATGAGCAGTTCTTC.

The chain carries TRBV5-1 and TRBJ2-3; TRBD2 matches at 8 bases. This CDR3 contains 15 residues. V was clipped by 5 bases and J by 4 bases; unmatched bases: 9. Germline CDR1 is SGHRS and CDR2 is YFSETQ. The CDR3 spells CASRPPSGSPDTQYF. Here the CDR3 DNA reads TGCGCCAGCAGACCCCCCAGCGGGAGTCCAGATACGCAGTATTTT.

J is TRBJ2-7 and V is TRBV5-6, with a weak D call TRBD2 (6 bases). CDR1 SGHDT and CDR2 YYEEEE come from the germline V gene. V was trimmed by 4 bases and J by 4 bases, leaving 21 bases between them. This CDR3 contains 16 residues. The CDR3 protein is CASSPRGVGGGYEQYF. In nucleotides, the CDR3 is TGTGCCAGCAGCCCCCGTGGGGTGGGTGGGGGGTACGAGCAGTACTTC.

This sequence joins TRBV7-9 and TRBJ2-2; tentative D call: TRBD2 (5 bases). The CDR3 length is 16 residues. CDR1 and CDR2 (germline): SEHNR, FQNEAQ (reference sequence). V lost 2 bases, J lost 5 bases, and 15 bases lay in between. CDR3 amino acids: CASSLLASGGTGELFF. The DNA of the CDR3 is TGTGCCAGCAGCTTACTGGCCAGCGGAGGTACCGGGGAGCTGTTTTTT.

CDR3 in DNA: TGCGCCAGCAGCCGATCACGCGGCCTAGCGGGAGCCTTCGAGCAGTACTTC. This gives the protein CASSRSRGLAGAFEQYF. The genes are TRBV4-3 and TRBJ2-7, with 10 bases fitting TRBD2. V was pared by 4 bases and J by 6 bases, with 15 bases of the junction left unmatched. The V gene's germline CDR1 is LGHNA and CDR2 YSLEER. This CDR3 region has 17 residues.

This clone was observed a handful of times. The rearrangement uses TRBV14 and TRBJ2-7; 11 nucleotides match TRBD1. This CDR3 comprises 15 residues. V was pared by 1 base and J by 5 bases, with 4 bases of the junction left unmatched. Per the germline V gene, CDR1 is SGHDN and CDR2 is FVKESK. The CDR3 DNA follows: TGTGCCAGCAGCCAAGCGGACAGGGGGCGAAACGAGCAGTACTTC. Translating it yields CASSQADRGRNEQYF.

The chain uses TRBV27 and TRBJ1-2; TRBD1 matches at 10 bases. After removal of 5 bases from V and 2 bases from J, the junction contained 8 bases not matched to a gene. The CDR3 is 16 residues long. The germline V gene encodes CDR1 MNHEY and CDR2 SMNVEV (reference sequence). This CDR3 is CASSPTTGGENYGYTF. In DNA, the CDR3 is TGTGCCAGCAGTCCAACGACAGGGGGCGAGAACTATGGCTACACCTTC.

The rearrangement uses TRBV27 and TRBJ2-1; 9 bases map to TRBD2. Per the germline V gene, CDR1 is MNHEY and CDR2 is SMNVEV (reference sequence). This CDR3 has 14 amino acids. V was clipped by 11 bases and J by 1 base; unmatched bases: 6. CDR3 region: CASSGTLSYNEQFF. CDR3 DNA: TGTGCCTCTAGCGGGACCTTGTCCTACAATGAGCAGTTCTTC.

This clone was picked up one time. This rearrangement joins TRBV12-5 to TRBJ2-7; 8 nucleotides line up with TRBD1. Germline V gene lookup returns CDR1 LGHNT and CDR2 FRNRAP. V dropped 5 bases and J dropped 6; count of bases not matched to a gene: 18. The CDR3 has 17 amino acids. The CDR3 spells CASGPGPPGQEVREQYF. CDR3 nucleotides: TGTGCTAGTGGTCCCGGCCCCCCGGGACAGGAAGTGCGCGAGCAGTACTTC. Based on the CDR3 plus reference TRBV12-5 and TRBJ2-7, the full variable domain is DARVTQTPRHKVTEMGQEVTMRCQPILGHNTVFWYRQTMMQGLELLAYFRNRAPLDDSGMPKDRFSAEMPDATLATLKIQPSEPRDSAVYFCASGPGPPGQEVREQYFGPGTRLTVT.

This chain connects TRBV9 to TRBJ2-1; the D gene is possibly TRBD2 (7 bases). V lost 0 bases and J lost 7, with 14 bases in between. The CDR3 spans 15 residues. Germline V CDR1 and CDR2: SGDLS, YYNGEE. CDR3 DNA sequence: TGTGCCAGCAGCGTAGCTGAGGGAGGGGGTAATGAGCAGTTCTTC. It is translated as CASSVAEGGGNEQFF.